These 26 T cell receptor beta chains came from one sample sequenced in a study of T cells in pancreatic ductal adenocarcinoma. The selected patients with pancreatic ductal adenocarcinoma had surgery but no neoadjuvant therapy. Assay used: immunoSEQ multiplex PCR; TCRdb lists only in-frame clones, some missing. Altogether more than 85,000 clones are present, 90% to 95% being singletons, with the ten largest covering 3.1%. Sequenced input: PBMCs. The receptor set was obtained from a human donor with pancreatic ductal adenocarcinoma.

The rearrangement uses TRBV18 and TRBJ1-5; D perhaps matches TRBD1 (5 bases). Trimming pared 4 bases from V and 3 bases from J, leaving 7 bases between. Germline CDR1 is KGHSH and CDR2 is LQKENI. The CDR3 has 13 amino acids. The CDR3 nucleotides read TGTGCCAGCTCACGACAGTACAATCAGCCCCAGCATTTT. Translation: CASSRQYNQPQHF.

V gene TRBV15 combines with J gene TRBJ2-1; tentatively, D is TRBD1 (5 bases). Germline values: CDR1 LNHNV, CDR2 YYDKDF (reference sequence). This CDR3 comprises 12 residues. Trimming removed 4 bases at V and 9 bases at J, with 10 bases between. CDR3 amino acids: CATSIRVGEQFF. The CDR3 DNA follows: TGTGCCACCAGCATCAGGGTTGGTGAGCAGTTCTTC.

The rearrangement links TRBV28 to TRBJ2-2; the D is unclear. The ends were cut back, 5 bases at V and 6 bases at J, with 7 bases in the middle. The CDR3 is 12 residues long. In germline, CDR1 is MDHEN, CDR2 SYDVKM. CDR3: CASSPLAGELFF. The CDR3 DNA sequence: TGTGCCAGCAGTCCCCTAGCCGGGGAGCTGTTTTTT.

The chain links TRBV7-2 to TRBJ2-2, with 11 bases fitting TRBD2. V was pared by 6 bases and J by 4 bases, with 13 bases of the junction left unmatched. Germline CDR1 SGHTA, CDR2 FQGNSA. The CDR3 consists of 18 residues. The CDR3 here is CASRFSGRVGSVTGELFF. The CDR3 DNA reads TGTGCCAGCAGGTTTAGCGGGAGGGTCGGTTCAGTCACCGGGGAGCTGTTTTTT. The full variable domain, in which reference TRBV7-2 and TRBJ2-2 provide the parts outside the CDR3, is GAGVSQSPSNKVTEKGKDVELRCDPISGHTALYWYRQSLGQGLEFLIYFQGNSAPDKSGLPSDRFSAERTGGSVSTLTIQRTQQEDSAVYLCASRFSGRVGSVTGELFFGEGSRLTVL.

CDR3 protein: CASSPYPYSNQPQHF. The CDR3 region has the DNA TGTGCCAGTAGTCCGTACCCCTATAGCAATCAGCCCCAGCATTTT. V usage is TRBV19 and J usage is TRBJ1-5; D uncertain. There are 15 residues in the CDR3. Germline CDR1 LNHDA, CDR2 SQIVND (reference sequence). With 5 bases removed from V and 0 bases from J, the gap between germline ends came to 11 bases.

This rearrangement joins TRBV12-5 to TRBJ1-5, with D maybe TRBD1 (5 bases). The V gene's germline CDR1 is LGHNT and CDR2 FRNRAP. Trimming pared 0 bases from V and 0 bases from J, leaving 12 bases between. The CDR3 extends over 17 amino acids. CDR3 sequence: CASGLVLGGVSNQPQHF. In DNA, the CDR3 is TGTGCTAGTGGTTTGGTACTGGGGGGTGTTAGCAATCAGCCCCAGCATTTT.

This chain connects TRBV19 to TRBJ2-3; D might be TRBD1 (6 bases). Trimming shortened V by 2 bases and J by 4 bases, and 19 bases separated the two germline ends. CDR3 length: 17 residues. Germline V gives CDR1 LNHDA, CDR2 SQIVND (reference sequence). CDR3 residues: CASSIRGTPPPPDTQYF. The CDR3, as DNA: TGTGCCAGTAGTATAAGGGGGACCCCTCCACCACCAGATACGCAGTATTTT.

This chain connects TRBV30 to TRBJ1-2, with no clear D. V lost 1 base and J 8 bases, leaving 8 bases between the germline ends. Germline V gives CDR1 GTSNPN, CDR2 SVGIG (reference sequence). The CDR3 has 11 residues. CDR3 bases: TGTGCCTGGAGTGCCGCGGAGGGCTACACCTTC. It encodes CAWSAAEGYTF.

The gene calls are TRBV7-2 and TRBJ2-1; 12 bases agree with TRBD2. The CDR3 totals 16 residues. Germline V gives CDR1 SGHTA, CDR2 FQGNSA. The V and J ends lost 1 base and 7 bases, in that order; junction bases with no gene match: 5. The CDR3 loop is CASSLEGGLAGNEQFF. CDR3 DNA sequence: TGTGCCAGCAGCTTAGAGGGCGGACTAGCGGGAAATGAGCAGTTCTTC.

This chain joins TRBV27 and TRBJ1-1; D perhaps matches TRBD1 (6 bases). V was clipped by 4 bases and J by 5 bases, with 11 bases between them. This CDR3 has 13 residues. Germline V gene lookup returns CDR1 MNHEY and CDR2 SMNVEV (reference sequence). The CDR3 spells CASSYGGETEAFF. The CDR3 DNA reads as TGTGCCAGCAGTTATGGGGGCGAAACTGAAGCTTTCTTT.

This sequence joins TRBV28 and TRBJ1-3, with 7 bases that match TRBD1. V shed 7 bases, J shed 4 bases, and the junction held 10 bases outside the gene matches. The V gene's germline CDR1 is MDHEN and CDR2 SYDVKM. CDR3 length equals 15 residues. Here the CDR3 DNA reads TGTGCCAGCATAGGAGCGACAGGGAGAGGAAACACCATATATTTT. It translates to CASIGATGRGNTIYF.

V gene TRBV11-2 combines with J gene TRBJ2-7, with 10 nucleotides matching TRBD2. The germline V gene encodes CDR1 SGHAT and CDR2 FQNNGV. V lost 0 bases and J lost 1; bases outside the gene matches: 9. This CDR3 is 18 amino acids long. The chain's CDR3 is CASSLEGLAGAQSYEQYF. Written as DNA, the CDR3 is TGTGCCAGCAGCTTAGAAGGCCTAGCGGGAGCTCAATCCTACGAGCAGTACTTC.

V usage is TRBV14 and J usage is TRBJ2-7; TRBD1 aligns across 11 bases. The CDR3 totals 15 residues. Germline V CDR1 and CDR2: SGHDN, FVKESK. V lost 3 bases and J lost 1; bases outside the gene matches: 2. The CDR3, as DNA: TGTGCCAGCAGCCAGGGGACAGGGGGTTCCTACGAGCAGTACTTC. Protein product: CASSQGTGGSYEQYF.

This rearrangement joins TRBV7-3 to TRBJ2-6; 10 bases fit TRBD1. Unmatched junction bases numbered 11, after V lost 5 bases and J lost 4 bases. The CDR3 length is 18 residues. The V gene's germline CDR1 is SGHTA and CDR2 FQGTGA. The CDR3 nucleotides are TGTGCCAGCAGCCGGGACAGGGGCAACTTAGGAGGGGCCAACGTCCTGACTTTC. Residues: CASSRDRGNLGGANVLTF. Full variable domain (outside the CDR3, taken from reference TRBV7-3 and TRBJ2-6): GAGVSQTPSNKVTEKGKYVELRCDPISGHTALYWYRQSLGQGPEFLIYFQGTGAADDSGLPNDRFFAVRPEGSVSTLKIQRTERGDSAVYLCASSRDRGNLGGANVLTFGAGSRLTVL.

The genes are TRBV18 and TRBJ1-2; D remains unclear. The V gene's germline CDR1 is KGHSH and CDR2 LQKENI. The CDR3 runs to 14 residues. The V end was cut by 2 bases, the J end by 8 bases, with 15 bases between. CDR3 DNA: TGTGCCAGCTCACCAATGCGCACCACCTACGGCTACACCTTC. Protein product: CASSPMRTTYGYTF.

The gene calls are TRBV15 and TRBJ2-5; 9 bases map to TRBD1. Germline assignment: CDR1 LNHNV and CDR2 YYDKDF (reference sequence). The ends lost 3 bases at V and 4 bases at J; junction bases unmatched: 15. The CDR3 totals 18 residues. CDR3 sequence (DNA): TGTGCCACCAGCAGCGTGAATCCCCGGGACAGGGTTTTAGAGACCCAGTACTTC. This encodes CATSSVNPRDRVLETQYF.

This clone was recorded once. The V gene is TRBV19, the J gene TRBJ1-2; no definite D call. The ends were cut back, 9 bases at V and 6 bases at J, with 14 bases in the middle. This CDR3 spans 12 amino acids. Germline assignment: CDR1 LNHDA and CDR2 SQIVND (reference sequence). The chain's CDR3 is CASAGYEDGYTF. The CDR3 DNA reads as TGTGCCAGCGCGGGGTACGAGGATGGCTACACCTTC.

This chain uses TRBV2 with TRBJ2-5; 9 bases are a match to TRBD2. Trimming at V came to 4 bases and at J to 5 bases, leaving 8 bases not matched to a gene. CDR3 length: 15 residues. Germline CDR1 SNHLY, CDR2 FYNNEI. The chain's CDR3 is CASSGAGGPGETQYF. CDR3 nucleotide sequence: TGTGCCAGCAGTGGGGCGGGAGGGCCGGGGGAGACCCAGTACTTC.

V gene TRBV27 combines with J gene TRBJ2-7; 9 positions match TRBD1. Germline CDR1 is MNHEY and CDR2 is SMNVEV (reference sequence). V lost 3 bases, J lost 6 bases, and 9 bases stayed unmatched. The CDR3 loop spans 15 amino acids. In nucleotides, the CDR3 is TGTGCCAGCAGTTTCGGGACAGGGAATTCCGGCGAGCAGTACTTC. Translation: CASSFGTGNSGEQYF.

The rearrangement links TRBV30 to TRBJ1-1; TRBD1 matches 7 bases. Germline V gene data show CDR1 as GTSNPN and CDR2 as SVGIG (reference sequence). The trim removed 4 bases at V and 6 bases at J, leaving 8 bases unmatched. The CDR3 consists of 13 residues. The CDR3 DNA reads TGTGCCTGGAAAGGACAGGCGGTACCTGAAGCTTTCTTT. It codes for CAWKGQAVPEAFF. Together with reference TRBV30 and TRBJ1-1, the CDR3 gives the full variable domain: SQTIHQWPATLVQPVGSPLSLECTVEGTSNPNLYWYRQAAGRGLQLLFYSVGIGQISSEVPQNLSASRPQDRQFILSSKKLLLSDSGFYLCAWKGQAVPEAFFGQGTRLTVV.

This chain uses TRBV9 with TRBJ1-3; possibly TRBD1 for D (5 bases). V lost 3 bases and J lost 4, with 14 bases in between. Germline CDR1 and CDR2: SGDLS and YYNGEE. The CDR3 loop spans 15 amino acids. The chain's CDR3 is CASSGGGGSGNTIYF. The CDR3, as DNA: TGTGCCAGCAGCGGCGGTGGGGGGTCAGGAAACACCATATATTTT.

This chain links TRBV5-1 with TRBJ2-5, with 7 bases identical to TRBD1. Germline CDR1 reads SGHRS; CDR2 reads YFSETQ. CDR3 length: 15 amino acids. J gave up 5 bases and V 4 bases, and 11 bases lay outside the gene matches. As DNA, the CDR3 is TGCGCCAGCAGCCTCGCCCCTCCACAGGGGGAGACCCAGTACTTC. The encoded protein is CASSLAPPQGETQYF.

The V call is TRBV10-3, the J call TRBJ2-7; the D gene is possibly TRBD2 (5 bases). The CDR3 sequence is 13 residues long. Germline lookup yields CDR1 ENHRY and CDR2 SYGVKD. Trimming left V 3 bases short and J 3 bases short, with 9 bases between. As DNA, the CDR3 is TGTGCCATCAGTGAAGGAGGAATCTACGAGCAGTACTTC. The encoded protein is CAISEGGIYEQYF.

The table lists this clone with a count of one. This chain joins TRBV7-2 and TRBJ2-7; D is possibly TRBD2 (5 bases). The CDR3 length is 16 residues. Germline assignment: CDR1 SGHTA and CDR2 FQGNSA. Deletions cut 0 bases from V and 6 bases from J, with 18 bases between. CDR3 sequence: CASSLASSTGFGEQYF. The DNA for the CDR3 is TGTGCCAGCAGCTTAGCTTCTAGCACTGGGTTTGGCGAGCAGTACTTC.

This clone was seen once. J is TRBJ2-1 and V is TRBV5-4; 10 positions match TRBD2. From germline, CDR1 is SGHNT and CDR2 YYREEE (reference sequence). The length of the CDR3 is 16 residues. The trim removed 0 bases at V and 2 bases at J, leaving 2 bases unmatched. The CDR3 DNA reads TGTGCCAGCAGCTTGGAGAGCGGGAGGGCCTACAATGAGCAGTTCTTC. The encoded protein is CASSLESGRAYNEQFF. Looking up the rest from reference TRBV5-4 and TRBJ2-1 gives the full variable domain: ETGVTQSPTHLIKTRGQQVTLRCSSQSGHNTVSWYQQALGQGPQFIFQYYREEENGRGNFPPRFSGLQFPNYSSELNVNALELDDSALYLCASSLESGRAYNEQFFGPGTRLTVL.

This clone was detected only a few times. DNA of the CDR3: TGTGCCAGCAGTGAAGGGAGGTCCTCTCAGCCCCAGCATTTT. Amino acids: CASSEGRSSQPQHF. V usage is TRBV6-1 and J usage is TRBJ1-5; no firm D call. Germline V CDR1 and CDR2: MNHNS, SASEGT. This CDR3 is built from 14 residues. The V end lost 1 base, the J end lost 6 bases, and 10 bases lay between the germline ends.